The TCR beta chain described here comes from a study of T cells expressing NK-cell markers. Study findings and constraints: Four donors' CD3+CD56-NKG2C+ cells were dominated by the same clonotypes. Unclear, still, was the HCMV specificity of the expanded NKG2C+ T cell clones. Dominant NKG2C+ clonotypes accounted for roughly 1.0-7.0% of CD8+ T cells in 5 to 7 donors.

Germline V gene data show CDR1 as KGHSH and CDR2 as LQKENI. This CDR3 has 13 residues. Turning to this clonotype: Its target is not known.

cDNA encoding TCR beta was synthesized via 5'RACE template switching incorporating UMIs. With the 5' RACE reads reprocessed, TCRdb shows one record per CDR3 protein and no DNA. The sample table includes some 600,000 distinct CDR3 sequences. The source material was blood T cells: a sorted CD56 or NKG2C T cell subset, CD4+ or CD8+ T cells, or bulk PBMC T cells (not recorded which). The chain carries TRBV18 and TRBJ2-1; TCRdb outputs TRBD2, but without DNA this stays unchecked. The sequence derives from a man aged 18-30 years in good health. The CDR3 sequence is CASSRERDSEQFF.